The 10 T cell receptor beta chains presented below share a single source sample, sequenced in a study of OX40 agonist ivuxolimab in advanced cancers. Clones were read by immunoSEQ multiplex PCR, and TCRdb kept only the in-frame ones, dropping some. The data contain 60,000 to 65,000 clones, 85% of them singletons. The source was CD4+ or CD8+ T cells sorted from blood, collected in a trial of the OX40 agonist ivuxolimab. The receptors stem from an adult with an advanced solid tumor such as melanoma, head and neck, liver or kidney cancer.

The chain carries TRBV7-9 and TRBJ2-3, with D possibly being TRBD1 (6 bases). The V gene's germline CDR1 is SEHNR and CDR2 FQNEAQ (reference sequence). The CDR3 contains 13 residues. V shed 4 bases and J shed 3 bases, with 8 bases lying between them. The CDR3 DNA is TGTGCCAGCAGCTGGACAGCTACAGATACGCAGTATTTT. It is translated as CASSWTATDTQYF.

This sequence joins TRBV5-4 and TRBJ2-3; tentatively, D is TRBD1 (5 bases). Per the germline V gene, CDR1 is SGHNT and CDR2 is YYREEE (reference sequence). This CDR3 region has 15 residues. V lost 4 bases and J 5 bases, leaving 17 bases between the germline ends. CDR3 residues: CASSPRMVQGDTQYF. CDR3 coding DNA: TGTGCCAGCAGCCCCCGGATGGTCCAGGGAGATACGCAGTATTTT.

The chain employs TRBV19 and TRBJ2-3; no definite D call. The CDR3 length is 13 residues. Trimming shortened V by 2 bases and J by 0 bases, and 3 bases separated the two germline ends. Germline values: CDR1 LNHDA, CDR2 SQIVND (reference sequence). In nucleotides, the CDR3 is TGTGCCAGTAGTATACAAAGCACAGATACGCAGTATTTT. It specifies CASSIQSTDTQYF.

The V gene is TRBV12-5, the J gene TRBJ2-2, with 9 bases fitting TRBD1. Germline CDR1 and CDR2: LGHNT and FRNRAP. J was trimmed by 3 bases and V by 5 bases; bases with no gene match: 4. CDR3 length: 15 residues. CDR3 sequence: CASGAGQGDTGELFF. The CDR3, as DNA: TGTGCTAGTGGTGCGGGACAGGGTGACACCGGGGAGCTGTTTTTT.

This rearrangement joins TRBV5-1 to TRBJ2-3; unclear D gene. V was trimmed by 0 bases and J by 2 bases, leaving 7 bases between them. Germline values: CDR1 SGHRS, CDR2 YFSETQ. This CDR3 is built from 14 residues. CDR3 bases: TGCGCCAGCAGCTTGGGCCAGCTCACAGATACGCAGTATTTT. It is translated as CASSLGQLTDTQYF.

This clone was observed a few times. The CDR3 sequence: CASSLSRVGYTF. In DNA form, the CDR3 reads TGTGCCAGCAGTTTGTCCAGGGTAGGCTACACCTTC. This chain joins TRBV28 and TRBJ1-2; TRBD1 might be the D (5 bases). This CDR3 comprises 12 residues. Trimming took off 3 bases at V and 8 bases at J, with 10 bases between the two ends. Germline V lookup: CDR1 MDHEN, CDR2 SYDVKM.

The V and J genes are TRBV7-9 and TRBJ1-1, with 9 bases aligning to TRBD1. The CDR3 runs 16 residues. With 5 bases clipped from V and 1 base from J, the junction kept 8 bases outside the gene matches. CDR1 is SEHNR, CDR2 FQNEAQ, per germline (reference sequence). The CDR3 reads CASSAYRGPANTEAFF. The CDR3 nucleotides read TGTGCCAGCAGCGCGTACAGGGGGCCGGCGAACACTGAAGCTTTCTTT. Using reference TRBV7-9 and TRBJ1-1 for the parts outside the CDR3, the full variable domain is DTGVSQNPRHKITKRGQNVTFRCDPISEHNRLYWYRQTLGQGPEFLTYFQNEAQLEKSRLLSDRFSAERPKGSFSTLEIQRTEQGDSAMYLCASSAYRGPANTEAFFGQGTRLTVV.

The J gene is TRBJ1-6, the V gene TRBV6-1; D remains unclear. The CDR3 is 13 residues long. V was clipped by 11 bases and J by 8 bases, with 16 bases between them. Germline CDR1 is MNHNS and CDR2 is SASEGT. DNA of the CDR3: TGTGCCTCCGTAAGAGGAGCGGATTCACCCCTCCACTTT. This translates into CASVRGADSPLHF.

This clone was recorded once. The chain has TRBV18 and TRBJ2-4; 8 bases are a match to TRBD1. The trim removed 3 bases at V and 1 base at J, leaving 11 bases unmatched. The CDR3 is 18 residues long. The germline V gene encodes CDR1 KGHSH and CDR2 LQKENI. The CDR3 region is CASSPGQGATIAKNIQYF. As DNA, the CDR3 is TGTGCCAGCTCACCCGGCCAGGGGGCAACGATTGCCAAAAACATTCAGTACTTC. Together with reference TRBV18 and TRBJ2-4, the CDR3 gives the full variable domain: NAGVMQNPRHLVRRRGQEARLRCSPMKGHSHVYWYRQLPEEGLKFMVYLQKENIIDESGMPKERFSAEFPKEGPSILRIQQVVRGDSAAYFCASSPGQGATIAKNIQYFGAGTRLSVL.

This clone was picked up a small number of times. For the CDR3, the DNA is TGTGCCAGCAGTGAAAGCAGGAAACCCTACGAGCAGTACTTC. Translating gives CASSESRKPYEQYF. The chain joins TRBV6-1 to TRBJ2-7; unclear D gene. Trimming took 2 bases from V and 2 from J, leaving 10 bases between them. Germline V gene data show CDR1 as MNHNS and CDR2 as SASEGT. This CDR3 has 14 residues.